The clone carrying this T cell receptor (beta chain) appeared once. The sample is drawn from a study of T cell changes during pregnancy in multiple sclerosis. The ends were cut back, 6 bases at V and 5 bases at J, with 10 bases in the middle. From germline, CDR1 is MDHEN and CDR2 SYDVKM. CDR3 size: 12 residues. Repertoires were generated with immunoSEQ multiplex PCR, while TCRdb's copy carries only in-frame clones and drops some. The profile covers fewer than 65,000 clones, with roughly nine tenths appearing a single time and 3.3% taken by the ten largest. This receptor was taken from a female donor in good health, enrolled as a control in a pregnancy study. Sequencing was performed on peripheral blood, taken in the first trimester of pregnancy. The rearrangement joins TRBV28 to TRBJ1-2; D remains ambiguous. The DNA of the CDR3 is TGTGCCAGCAGCCCCGGTGCTTATGGCTACACCTTC. Protein sequence: CASSPGAYGYTF.